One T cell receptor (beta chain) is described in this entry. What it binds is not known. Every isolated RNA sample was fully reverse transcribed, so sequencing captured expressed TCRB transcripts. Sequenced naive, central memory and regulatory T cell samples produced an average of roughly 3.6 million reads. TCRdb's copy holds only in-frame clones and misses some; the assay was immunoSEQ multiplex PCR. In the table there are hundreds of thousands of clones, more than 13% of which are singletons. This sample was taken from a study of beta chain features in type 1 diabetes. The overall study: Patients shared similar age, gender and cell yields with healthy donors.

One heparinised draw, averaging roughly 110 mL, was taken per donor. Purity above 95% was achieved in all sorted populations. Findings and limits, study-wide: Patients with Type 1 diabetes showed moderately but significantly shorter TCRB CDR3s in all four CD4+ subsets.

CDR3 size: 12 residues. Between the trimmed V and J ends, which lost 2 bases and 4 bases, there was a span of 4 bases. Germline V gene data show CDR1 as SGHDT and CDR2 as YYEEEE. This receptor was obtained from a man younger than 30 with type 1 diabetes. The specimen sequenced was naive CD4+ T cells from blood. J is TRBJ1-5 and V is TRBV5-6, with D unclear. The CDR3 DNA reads TGTGCCAGCAGCTTCCGTAATCAGCCCCAGCATTTT. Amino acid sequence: CASSFRNQPQHF.